Sequencing of this TCR beta chain was carried out in a study of technical replicates of blood from a few donors. Only in-frame clones appear in the TCRdb table, and some are missing; sequencing was by immunoSEQ multiplex PCR. This table holds about 70,000 clones, about 94% found once. CDR1 is SGHDT, CDR2 YYEEEE, per germline. This CDR3 contains 13 residues. Trimming cost V 0 bases and J 6 bases, with 9 bases left between them. The sample taken for sequencing was T cells isolated from PBMCs. V gene TRBV5-6 combines with J gene TRBJ1-1; no reliable D call. This sequence originates from a human donor in good health. The CDR3 nucleotides read TGTGCCAGCAGCTTGGGGGGTAGCGCTGAAGCTTTCTTT. Amino acids: CASSLGGSAEAFF.